This passage covers 15 T cell receptor beta chains from one sample sequenced in a study of T cell responses to AZD1222 COVID-19 vaccine. Data came from immunoSEQ multiplex PCR; TCRdb stores just in-frame clones and leaves some out. Here the sample spans about 150,000 clones, approximately 91% being singletons. The sequences come from peripheral blood, collected 28 days after the second AZD1222 dose. These receptors were obtained from an adult who received the AZD1222 COVID-19 vaccine.

Here the CDR3 reads CASSYSDRGREKLFF. CDR3 bases: TGTGCCAGCAGTTACTCGGACAGGGGTCGAGAAAAACTGTTTTTT. The genes are TRBV6-5 and TRBJ1-4; TRBD1 matches 9 bases. The CDR3 is 15 residues long. The V and J ends lost 0 bases and 8 bases, in that order; junction bases with no gene match: 4. Looked up from germline, CDR1 is MNHEY and CDR2 is SVGAGI.

This sequence joins TRBV11-2 and TRBJ1-2; unclear D gene. Germline V CDR1 and CDR2: SGHAT, FQNNGV. V lost 0 bases, J lost 5 bases, and 4 bases lay in between. This CDR3 has 12 residues. As DNA, the CDR3 is TGTGCCAGCAGCTTAGATTCTTATGGCTACACCTTC. It encodes CASSLDSYGYTF.

The chain has TRBV7-9 and TRBJ1-5; D gene ambiguous. Trimming shortened V by 5 bases and J by 5 bases, and 22 bases separated the two germline ends. CDR1 is SEHNR, CDR2 FQNEAQ, per germline (reference sequence). This CDR3 contains 17 residues. The CDR3 coding sequence is TGTGCCAGCAGCCATACCAGACCACCTAGGTGGGATCAGCCCCAGCATTTT. This translates into CASSHTRPPRWDQPQHF.

This sequence joins TRBV3-1 (or the pseudogene TRBV3-2) and TRBJ2-2; D is uncertain. Trimming took 6 bases from V and 5 from J, leaving 4 bases between them. Germline loops: CDR1 LGHDT, CDR2 YNNKEL (reference sequence). This CDR3 region has 11 residues. CDR3 nucleotide sequence: TGTGCCAGCAGAGGTACCGGGGAGCTGTTTTTT. It yields the protein CASRGTGELFF.

This clone was counted once. The chain carries TRBV7-6 and TRBJ2-7, with 11 bases matching TRBD2. The germline V gene encodes CDR1 SGHVS and CDR2 FNYEAQ. CDR3 length: 15 amino acids. With 5 bases clipped from V and 1 base from J, the junction kept 4 bases outside the gene matches. CDR3 DNA: TGTGCCAGCAGCCATCGGACTAGCGGGTCCTACGAGCAGTACTTC. Encoded protein: CASSHRTSGSYEQYF. The variable domain in full, completed from reference TRBV7-6 and TRBJ2-7, reads GAGVSQSPRYKVTKRGQDVALRCDPISGHVSLYWYRQALGQGPEFLTYFNYEAQQDKSGLPNDRFSAERPEGSISTLTIQRTEQRDSAMYRCASSHRTSGSYEQYFGPGTRLTVT.

CDR3 sequence (DNA): TGTGCCAGCAGCTTGGCGGGGGGCATGTTCACTGAAGCTTTCTTT. It codes for CASSLAGGMFTEAFF. The rearrangement joins TRBV5-4 to TRBJ1-1, with D possibly TRBD1 on 6 matching bases. Germline assignment: CDR1 SGHNT and CDR2 YYREEE (reference sequence). This CDR3 spans 15 amino acids. V was trimmed by 0 bases and J by 4 bases, leaving 13 bases between them.

The rearrangement uses TRBV2 and TRBJ2-2; weak D call: TRBD2 (5 bases). Trimming removed 6 bases at V and 4 bases at J, with 12 bases between. This CDR3 has 14 amino acids. Germline CDR1 reads SNHLY; CDR2 reads FYNNEI. CDR3 loop: CASRTRTATGELFF. The CDR3 DNA follows: TGTGCCAGCAGGACTCGGACTGCCACCGGGGAGCTGTTTTTT.

V usage is TRBV14 and J usage is TRBJ2-1; D call uncertain. The CDR3 loop spans 16 amino acids. Trimming took off 0 bases at V and 3 bases at J, with 12 bases between the two ends. From germline, CDR1 is SGHDN and CDR2 FVKESK. CDR3 residues: CASSQDIPRFYNEQFF. In nucleotides, the CDR3 is TGTGCCAGCAGCCAAGATATCCCTAGATTCTACAATGAGCAGTTCTTC.

This clone occurred a few times. The rearrangement links TRBV5-1 to TRBJ1-4; D possibly corresponds to TRBD1 (5 bases). CDR3 length equals 15 residues. The germline V gene has CDR1 SGHRS and CDR2 YFSETQ. V shed 2 bases and J shed 6 bases, with 14 bases lying between them. The CDR3 loop is CASSLKGTYYEKLFF. CDR3 coding DNA: TGCGCCAGCAGCTTAAAGGGGACCTACTATGAAAAACTGTTTTTT.

The chain has TRBV5-8 and TRBJ1-5; possibly TRBD1 for D (5 bases). Deletions cut 2 bases from V and 1 base from J, with 10 bases between. This CDR3 has 15 residues. Germline V gives CDR1 SGHTS, CDR2 YDEGEE. The CDR3 loop is CASSLNRWSNQPQHF. CDR3 DNA: TGTGCCAGCAGCTTAAACAGGTGGAGCAATCAGCCCCAGCATTTT.

The CDR3 sequence is CASSLGRDTSANTGELFF. In DNA, the CDR3 is TGTGCCAGCAGCTTAGGCAGGGACACATCCGCGAACACCGGGGAGCTGTTTTTT. The V and J genes are TRBV11-2 and TRBJ2-2; weak D call: TRBD1 (6 bases). V lost 1 base and J lost 0, with 15 bases in between. Germline V gene data show CDR1 as SGHAT and CDR2 as FQNNGV. This CDR3 is built from 18 residues.

The rearrangement joins TRBV12-3 or TRBV12-4 to TRBJ2-7, with 7 nucleotides matching TRBD2. V dropped 6 bases and J dropped 4; count of bases not matched to a gene: 6. The CDR3 contains 13 residues. In nucleotides, the CDR3 is TGTGCCAGCAGCGGGGACTATCTATACGAGCAGTACTTC. Translated, it gives CASSGDYLYEQYF.

The CDR3: CASSHVGISGNTIYF. In DNA, the CDR3 is TGCGCCAGCAGTCACGTGGGGATCTCTGGAAACACCATATATTTT. This chain uses TRBV23-1 with TRBJ1-3; D not certain. TRBV23-1 is sorted into the ORF group, with uncertain function. The CDR3 runs 15 residues. Trimming cost V 3 bases and J 0 bases, with 9 bases left between them.

The V and J genes are TRBV7-2 and TRBJ2-1; no definite D call. The length of the CDR3 is 12 residues. V was shortened by 7 bases and J by 8 bases, with 12 bases between the two germline ends. In germline, CDR1 is SGHTA, CDR2 FQGNSA. Here the CDR3 DNA reads TGTGCCAGCACCCCGAGCAGGTATGAGCAGTTCTTC. Translating gives CASTPSRYEQFF.

A remark on this clone: One end of the junction varies from germline; a read error may be responsible. The CDR3 here is CASSITVTGELFF. The CDR3 DNA is TGTGCCAGCAGCATAACTGTCACCGGGGAGCTGTTTTTT. J is TRBJ2-2 and V is TRBV7-3; D is uncertain. Germline CDR1 SGHTA, CDR2 FQGTGA. The CDR3 loop spans 13 amino acids.